A selection of T cell receptor beta chains follows, all from one sample in a study of T cell responses to AZD1222 COVID-19 vaccine. The table came from immunoSEQ multiplex PCR; TCRdb's copy has only in-frame clones and leaves some out. The data contain about 110,000 clones, about 90% of them seen just once; the ten biggest clones take up around 8%. The material was peripheral blood, obtained 28 days after the second AZD1222 dose. Every receptor here comes from an adult who received the AZD1222 COVID-19 vaccine. The CDR3 runs from the conserved cysteine through the conserved F or W. Each record gives: D gene, V gene, J gene, clone size, CDR3 DNA, CDR3 protein. D genes are given only for firm matches. Clone sizes are given selectively: once, few, many, or a class where the clone is expanded.

.,TRBV18,TRBJ1-1,.,TGTGCCAGCTCACCACCGTACCGTATTCCGAACACTGAAGCTTTCTTT,CASSPPYRIPNTEAFF
.,TRBV28,TRBJ1-5,.,TGTGCCAGCAGTCCAACCCTGGCAGGTAGCAATCAGCCCCAGCATTTT,CASSPTLAGSNQPQHF
TRBD2,TRBV9,TRBJ2-7,.,TGTGCCAGCAGCGTATTCGCGGGAGGGCCCTACGAGCAGTACTTC,CASSVFAGGPYEQYF
TRBD2,TRBV5-4,TRBJ2-1,.,TGTGCCAGCAGCTCCCCGAGCCTTAGAACTAGCGGGGGGGCCGCTGAGCAGTTCTTC,CASSSPSLRTSGGAAEQFF
.,TRBV9,TRBJ2-3,.,TGTGCCAGCAGCGTTCTATTGTCAGATACGCAGTATTTT,CASSVLLSDTQYF
TRBD2,TRBV5-1,TRBJ2-1,.,TGCGCCAGCAGCGGAGCGGGGGCTTCCTACAATGAGCAGTTCTTC,CASSGAGASYNEQFF
TRBD1,TRBV10-3,TRBJ2-2,.,TGTGCCATCAGGGGACAGGGTGCCGGGGAGCTGTTTTTT,CAIRGQGAGELFF
TRBD2,TRBV6-4,TRBJ2-3,.,TGTGCCAGCAGTGCACTAGCGGGAGATCGGGATACGCAGTATTTT,CASSALAGDRDTQYF
TRBD1,TRBV7-2,TRBJ1-2,.,TGTGCCAGCAGCTTAGTTCAGGGACAGGGGAACTATGGCTACACCTTC,CASSLVQGQGNYGYTF
.,TRBV30,TRBJ2-1,.,TGTGCCTGGAGTGGCGATGAGCAGTTCTTC,CAWSGDEQFF
TRBD1,TRBV7-9,TRBJ1-3,.,TGTGCCAGCAGCCCCCTGACAGGGATCTCTGGAAACACCATATATTTT,CASSPLTGISGNTIYF
.,TRBV28,TRBJ1-2,once,TGTGCCAGCAGTCAGACAGGTCTATACGGCTACACCTTC,CASSQTGLYGYTF
.,TRBV28,TRBJ1-5,.,TGTGCCAGCAGTTTGACCCATCAGCCCCAGCATTTT,CASSLTHQPQHF
TRBD1,TRBV7-2,TRBJ2-7,.,TGTGCCAGCAGCTTAGAACAGGGGAGACACGAGCAGTACTTC,CASSLEQGRHEQYF
.,TRBV28,TRBJ1-4,.,TGTGCCAGCAGTTTGCAGGTCGGGATTACTGCAACTAATGAAAAACTGTTTTTT,CASSLQVGITATNEKLFF
.,TRBV27,TRBJ2-5,.,TGTGCCAGCAGCATGTCGCGCGTGGCGTGGGAGACCCAGTACTTC,CASSMSRVAWETQYF
TRBD1,TRBV18,TRBJ1-3,.,TGTGCCAGCTCACCACCAGAAGGGGGCCCTGGAAACACCATATATTTT,CASSPPEGGPGNTIYF
.,TRBV11-2,TRBJ2-5,.,TGTGCCAGCAGCTTAACTGAGACCCAGTACTTC,CASSLTETQYF
TRBD2,TRBV5-1,TRBJ2-3,once,TGCGCCAGCACCAGGTGGAGTGGGGAGGGTTACACAGATACGCAGTATTTT,CASTRWSGEGYTDTQYF
.,TRBV5-4,TRBJ1-1,.,TGTGCCAGCAGTTCGCCCGGGACACCGAACACTGAAGCTTTCTTT,CASSSPGTPNTEAFF
TRBD2,TRBV11-2,TRBJ2-7,.,TGTGCCAGCAGCTCGCATTTAGCGGGAGAAGATTCCTACGAGCAGTACTTC,CASSSHLAGEDSYEQYF
.,TRBV9,TRBJ1-2,.,TGTGCCAGCAGCGTAGGACAGGCCGACTATGGCTACACCTTC,CASSVGQADYGYTF
TRBD1,TRBV7-2,TRBJ1-3,.,TGTGCCAGCAGCTTAGGAGGACAGGGGCTCTCTGGAAACACCATATATTTT,CASSLGGQGLSGNTIYF
.,TRBV4-1,TRBJ1-2,few,TGCGCCAGCAGCCAAGATTCACGGGGTTATGGCTACACCTTC,CASSQDSRGYGYTF
TRBD1,TRBV3-1/TRBV3-2,TRBJ1-3,.,TGTGCCAGCAGCAGGGGGACAGGTATGGCTGGAAACACCATATATTTT,CASSRGTGMAGNTIYF
.,TRBV3-1/TRBV3-2,TRBJ2-5,.,TGTGCCAGCAGCCGCACCGGGACGGAGTACCAAGAGACCCAGTACTTC,CASSRTGTEYQETQYF
TRBD2,TRBV6-1,TRBJ2-1,once,TGTGCCAGCAGTGAACTAGCGGGGGGCCCCCTTTTTTTCGGCAATGAGCAGTTCTTC,CASSELAGGPLFFGNEQFF
TRBD2,TRBV28,TRBJ2-7,.,TGTGCCAGCAGTTTATGGCCCCCCCAAGGACTAGCGGGAGGGACCGAGCAGTACTTC,CASSLWPPQGLAGGTEQYF
TRBD1,TRBV5-4,TRBJ1-6,.,TGTGCCAGCAGCCCTTACCAGGGGGGGCCTGGTTCACCCCTCCACTTT,CASSPYQGGPGSPLHF
.,TRBV5-8,TRBJ1-5,.,TGTGCCAGCAGCTCCAGGACGGGAAATCAGCCCCAGCATTTT,CASSSRTGNQPQHF
.,TRBV2,TRBJ1-4,.,TGTGCCAGCAGTGAAGGGGGAGGGAGGGGTCGTGAAAAACTGTTTTTT,CASSEGGGRGREKLFF
.,TRBV29-1,TRBJ2-7,once,TGCAGCGTTGACACGAGGGCAGGATACACCTACGAGCAGTACTTC,CSVDTRAGYTYEQYF
.,TRBV5-1,TRBJ2-7,.,TGCGCCAGCAGCCCCGAAGGACAAAGAAAGGAGCAGTACTTC,CASSPEGQRKEQYF
TRBD1,TRBV10-1,TRBJ1-2,.,TGCGCCAGCAACCCGGGACAGGGGGGCCATGGCTACACCTTC,CASNPGQGGHGYTF
.,TRBV3-1/TRBV3-2,TRBJ1-2,once,TGTGCCAGCAGCCAAGATTCCGGGGCAGGGGCGACGTTGGGCTACACCTTC,CASSQDSGAGATLGYTF
TRBD1,TRBV5-4,TRBJ2-5,.,TGTGCCAGCAGTTGGGACAGGGGTGCAGAGACCCAGTACTTC,CASSWDRGAETQYF
TRBD1,TRBV7-8,TRBJ1-5,.,TGTGCCAGCAGCCATGGCTCGGGACAGGGTGCGTTGAGTCAGCCCCAGCATTTT,CASSHGSGQGALSQPQHF
TRBD1,TRBV5-1,TRBJ2-7,.,TGCGCCAGCAGCTTGGTGGGACAGGGGTTCGAGCAGTACTTC,CASSLVGQGFEQYF
.,TRBV11-2,TRBJ2-7,.,TGTGCCAGCAGCTACTTACAGGGAAAGTTCCACGAGCAGTACTTC,CASSYLQGKFHEQYF
.,TRBV29-1,TRBJ2-1,.,TGCAGCGTTGATTGGGGCCTAGAAGAGCAGTTCTTC,CSVDWGLEEQFF
TRBD1,TRBV19,TRBJ1-1,once,TGTGCCAGTAGTTCCCAGGACAGGGTGAACACTGAAGCTTTCTTT,CASSSQDRVNTEAFF
TRBD1,TRBV11-2,TRBJ1-1,.,TGTGCCAGCAGCTCCTTAACAGGGGGCTACACTGAAGCTTTCTTT,CASSSLTGGYTEAFF
TRBD1,TRBV29-1,TRBJ2-2,.,TGCAGCGTCTTGGGTCAGGGGGCTATCACCGGGGAGCTGTTTTTT,CSVLGQGAITGELFF
.,TRBV7-2,TRBJ2-3,.,TGTGCCAGCAGCTTAGAGGGGTTAGTAGATACGCAGTATTTT,CASSLEGLVDTQYF
TRBD1,TRBV11-2,TRBJ1-5,once,TGTGCCAGCAGCTTAGTGGCAGGGGGCGACGGGTTCGGTCAGCCCCAGCATTTT,CASSLVAGGDGFGQPQHF
TRBD1,TRBV7-9,TRBJ2-5,.,TGTGCCAGCAGCCCAGGGACAGTAGAGACCCAGTACTTC,CASSPGTVETQYF
.,TRBV24-1,TRBJ2-5,.,TGTGCCACCAGTGAAAGGGCAGTGGGAGGAGAGACCCAGTACTTC,CATSERAVGGETQYF
.,TRBV25-1,TRBJ2-7,.,TGTGCCAGCAGTGACCACAGGGTTACGTACTTC,CASSDHRVTYF